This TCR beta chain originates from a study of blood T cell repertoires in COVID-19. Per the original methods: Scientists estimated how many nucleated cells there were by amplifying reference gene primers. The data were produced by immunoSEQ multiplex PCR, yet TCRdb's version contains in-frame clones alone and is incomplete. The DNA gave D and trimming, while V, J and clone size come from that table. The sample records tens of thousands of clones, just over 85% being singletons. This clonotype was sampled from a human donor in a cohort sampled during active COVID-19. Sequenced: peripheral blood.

The CDR3 protein is CASRPHRGSQPQHF. The CDR3, as DNA: TGTGCCAGCAGACCCCACAGGGGCAGTCAGCCCCAGCATTTT. J is TRBJ1-5 and V is TRBV27, with 7 positions matching TRBD1. Germline lookup yields CDR1 MNHEY and CDR2 SMNVEV (reference sequence). This CDR3 contains 14 residues. V gave up 6 bases and J gave up 6 bases; unmatched junction bases: 8.